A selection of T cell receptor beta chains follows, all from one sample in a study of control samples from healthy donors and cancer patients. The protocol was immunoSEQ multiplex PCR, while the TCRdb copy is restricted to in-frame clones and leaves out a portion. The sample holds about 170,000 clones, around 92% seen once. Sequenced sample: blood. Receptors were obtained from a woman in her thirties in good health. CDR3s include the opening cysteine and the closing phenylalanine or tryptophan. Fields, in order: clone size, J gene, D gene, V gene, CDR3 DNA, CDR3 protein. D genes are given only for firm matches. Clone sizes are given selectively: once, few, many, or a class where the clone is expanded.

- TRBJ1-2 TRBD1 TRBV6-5 TGTGCCAGCACTAAGACAGGGGGTTGGGATGGCTACACCTTC CASTKTGGWDGYTF
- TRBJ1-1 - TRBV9 TGTGCCAGCAGCCTGGGGGCGGCCACTGAAGCTTTCTTT CASSLGAATEAFF
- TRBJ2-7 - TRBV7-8 TGTGCCAGCAGCTTAGCGTTTGGGGGCGGTTACGAGCAGTACTTC CASSLAFGGGYEQYF
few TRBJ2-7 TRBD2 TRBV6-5 TGTGCCAGCAGTTCCCGACTAGCGGGTTCCTACGAGCAGTACTTC CASSSRLAGSYEQYF
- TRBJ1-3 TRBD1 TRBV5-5 TGTGCCAGCAGCTTGGGACAGGGTGTAAACACCATATATTTT CASSLGQGVNTIYF
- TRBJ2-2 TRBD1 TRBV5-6 TGTGCCAGCAGCCTGACAGGGGTGACCGGGGAGCTGTTTTTT CASSLTGVTGELFF
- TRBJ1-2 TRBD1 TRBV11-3 TGTGCCAGCAGCTTAGGTACACAGGGGAACTATGGCTACACCTTC CASSLGTQGNYGYTF
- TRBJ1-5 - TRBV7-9 TGTGCCAGCAGCTTAGATAGAACCCAGCCCCAGCATTTT CASSLDRTQPQHF
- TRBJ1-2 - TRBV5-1 TGCGCCAGCAGTCGCGACACCGCCTATGGCTGCGCCTTC CASSRDTAYGCAF
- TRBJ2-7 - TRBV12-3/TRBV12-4 TGTGCCAGCAGTTTCGGCTACTACGAGCAGTACTTC CASSFGYYEQYF
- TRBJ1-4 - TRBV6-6 TGTGCCAGCAGTTATGAGGGCAGGTATAATGAAAAACTGTTTTTT CASSYEGRYNEKLFF
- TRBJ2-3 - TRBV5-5 TGTGCCAGCAGCTTGGTGGGAGAGGGCACAGATACGCAGTATTTT CASSLVGEGTDTQYF
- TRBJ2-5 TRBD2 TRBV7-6 TGTGCCAGCAGCCTAGGGACTAGCGGGAGGGAAGAGACCCAGTACTTC CASSLGTSGREETQYF
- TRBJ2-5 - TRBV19 TGTGCCAGTAGTATTGGTAGGCGGGGAGTAGAGACCCAGTACTTC CASSIGRRGVETQYF
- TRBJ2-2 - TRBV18 TGTGCCAGCTCACCAGAGACAGTAACCGGGGAGCTGTTTTTT CASSPETVTGELFF
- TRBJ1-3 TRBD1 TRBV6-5 TGTGCCAGCAGCGTAACCGGGACAGGGGGAAACACCATATATTTT CASSVTGTGGNTIYF
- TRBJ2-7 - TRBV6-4 TGTGCCAGCAGGGGAGACCGGCAGGGACTCGAGCAGTACTTC CASRGDRQGLEQYF
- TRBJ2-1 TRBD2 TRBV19 TGTGCCAGTAGTATACGGGGACTAGCGGGACTGGGTGAGCAGTTCTTC CASSIRGLAGLGEQFF
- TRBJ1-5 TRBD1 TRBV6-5 TGTGCCAGCAAAATCGACAGGGGCAATCAGCCCCAGCATTTT CASKIDRGNQPQHF
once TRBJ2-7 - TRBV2 TGTGCCAGCACCGGTTACGAGCAGTACTTC CASTGYEQYF
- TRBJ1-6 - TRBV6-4 TGTGCCAGCAGTGACTCTGGGCAGCCTAATTCACCCCTCCACTTT CASSDSGQPNSPLHF
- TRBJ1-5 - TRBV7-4 TGTGCCAACAGCTTAGCGCATCAGCCCCAGCATTTT CANSLAHQPQHF
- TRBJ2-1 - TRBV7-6 TGTGCCAGCAGCTTAGTCAGGGGTGGGTCCTACAATGAGCAGTTCTTC CASSLVRGGSYNEQFF
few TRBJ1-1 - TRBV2 TGTGCCAGCAGGGGGGGGAGAACTGAAGCTTTCTTT CASRGGRTEAFF
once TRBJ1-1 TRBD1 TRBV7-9 TGTGCCAGCAGCTTACTGACAGGGCGGGTCACTGAAGCTTTCTTT CASSLLTGRVTEAFF
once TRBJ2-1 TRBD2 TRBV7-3 TGTGCCAGCAGCCACCCCGGGACTAGCGGCAATGAGCAGTTCTTC CASSHPGTSGNEQFF
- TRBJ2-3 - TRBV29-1 TGCAGCGTTGAATTCGGTGGGTCAGGGGCCGATACGCAGTATTTT CSVEFGGSGADTQYF
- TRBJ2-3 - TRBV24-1 TGTGCCACCAGTGATTTGGCAGGGTTGGGGCAGTATTTT CATSDLAGLGQYF
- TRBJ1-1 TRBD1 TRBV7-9 TGTGCCAGCAGCTTAATCCGGACAGGGAACACTGAAGCTTTCTTT CASSLIRTGNTEAFF
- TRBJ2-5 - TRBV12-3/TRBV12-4 TGTGCCAGCAGTTTCTCTAGGGGGGAGACCCAGTACTTC CASSFSRGETQYF